This T cell receptor (beta chain) originates from a study of shared clonotypes between healthy human individuals. Germline V gene data show CDR1 as SGHRS and CDR2 as YFSETQ. This CDR3 is built from 16 residues. Deletions cut 1 base from V and 4 bases from J, with 17 bases between. In the original analysis: Filtering of immunoSEQ junctional sequences could not match full-length read filtering. The repertoire was sequenced with immunoSEQ multiplex PCR; TCRdb's copy has only in-frame clones and lacks some. V, J and clone size were drawn from that table, and D and trimming were deduced from the DNA. The sample lists roughly 680,000 clones; approximately 77% were seen once. This clone turned up a few times.

Sequencing was performed on memory CD4+ T cells sorted from blood. Subset defined: CD45RA-negative fraction. This clonotype was sampled from a woman aged 25-40 years in good health. The chain uses TRBV5-1 and TRBJ1-2; D perhaps matches TRBD1 (6 bases). The DNA of the CDR3 is TGCGCCAGCAGCTTGACGGCGGGAGGGGGAAGCTATGGCTACACCTTC. Protein: CASSLTAGGGSYGYTF.